This entry describes one T cell receptor beta chain. The antigen is unknown. The method was immunoSEQ multiplex PCR; TCRdb's version includes in-frame clones alone and lacks a portion of them. Seen here are some 29,000 clones, roughly four fifths observed once, and the top ten hold roughly a sixth. This sample is drawn from a study of a mutant IDH1 vaccine in newly diagnosed glioma. About the research overall: There were eight vaccinations for patients, given in weeks 1, 3, 5, 7, 11, 15, 19 and 23.

General observations from the study: Among top peripheral T cell clonotypes, changes seemed unrelated to pseudoprogression. A vaccine-induced immune response developed in 93.3% of the patients.

Time point: week 23, last vaccination. Mutant IDH1 20-mer peptide, at 300 ug, made up each vaccine dose, with topical imiquimod. Donors' newly diagnosed IDH1-mutant WHO grade 3 or 4 astrocytomas lacked nuclear ATRX. The germline CDR1 and CDR2 sequences are SEHNR and FQNEAQ (reference sequence). V lost 1 base to trimming and J lost 0 bases, with 16 bases between them. The CDR3 covers 18 residues. The clonotype was recovered from a woman in her 30s with glioma. Sequencing was performed on PBMCs, taken from a glioma patient whose treatment included an IDH1 peptide vaccine. The J gene is TRBJ1-3, the V gene TRBV7-9, with D perhaps TRBD1 (5 bases). The CDR3 DNA reads TGTGCCAGCAGCTTAGGACGAGGGTGGGGACTCTCTGGAAACACCATATATTTT. Encoded protein: CASSLGRGWGLSGNTIYF.